These T cell receptor beta chains were read from a single sample in a study of patients and donors after allogeneic stem cell transplantation. MiXCR was run by TCRdb on the RT-PCR reads, yielding one entry per CDR3 protein. The repertoire consists of about 960,000 distinct CDR3 sequences, with roughly 18% occurring once and the leading ten covering around 6%. Sequenced: blood, either unsorted or a sorted T cell fraction (not recorded which). The receptors derive from a human donor who was either an allogeneic HSCT recipient or a stem cell or donor lymphocyte infusion donor (not recorded which). It is not recorded whose cells these are; they may come from a transplant donor. Each CDR3 is given with its conserved first and last residue. The D gene is left open where the match is weak. Size tells how often a clone was seen (once, few, many) or the class of an expanded clone, and some rows leave it out.

d_gene	v_gene	abundance	j_gene	CDR3aa	CDR3nt
-	TRBV18	-	TRBJ1-6	CASSPLSDSPLHF	TGTGCCAGCTCACCACTGTCGGATTCACCCCTCCACTTT
-	TRBV24-1	-	TRBJ2-5	CATSDFRHGGKTQYF	TGTGCCACCAGTGATTTCCGACACGGTGGGAAGACCCAGTACTTC
-	TRBV18	-	TRBJ1-1	CASSPIGTLGLMNTEAFF	TGTGCCAGCTCACCAATCGGGACTCTTGGACTAATGAACACTGAAGCTTTCTTT
-	TRBV7-9	-	TRBJ2-7	CASSLLVGGYEQYF	TGTGCCAGCAGCTTATTAGTTGGGGGATACGAGCAGTACTTC
-	TRBV6-5	few	TRBJ1-1	CASSFVGVGLNTEAFF	TGTGCCAGCAGTTTCGTAGGGGTCGGATTGAACACTGAAGCTTTCTTT
-	TRBV30	-	TRBJ2-3	CAWSVLAPRDTQYF	TGTGCCTGGAGTGTATTAGCGCCAAGGGATACGCAGTATTTT
TRBD2	TRBV2	once	TRBJ2-3	CASSEGLAGATDTQYF	TGTGCCAGCAGTGAGGGACTAGCGGGGGCCACAGATACGCAGTATTTT
-	TRBV7-9	-	TRBJ2-2	CASSQYSDTGELFF	TGTGCCAGCAGTCAATACTCAGATACCGGGGAGCTGTTTTTT
-	TRBV24-1	many	TRBJ2-7	CATSDPGGGYKQYF	TGTGCCACCAGTGACCCTGGAGGCGGATATAAGCAGTACTTC
-	TRBV18	-	TRBJ1-4	CASSWTSTEKLFF	TGTGCCAGCTCCTGGACATCTACTGAAAAACTGTTTTTT
-	TRBV28	few	TRBJ2-2	CASSLSARGTGELFF	TGTGCCAGCAGTTTGTCGGCGAGGGGGACCGGGGAGCTGTTTTTT
-	TRBV20-1	few	TRBJ2-6	CSASRPRAGANVLTF	TGCAGTGCTAGCAGACCACGGGCTGGGGCCAACGTCCTGACTTTC
-	TRBV6-1	few	TRBJ2-1	CASRFQQRRSYNEQFF	TGTGCCAGCAGATTCCAACAGAGACGATCCTACAATGAGCAGTTCTTC
-	TRBV20-1	-	TRBJ1-2	CSASPTSTPFGYTF	TGCAGTGCTTCCCCGACATCAACTCCTTTTGGCTACACCTTC
-	TRBV20-1	-	TRBJ2-1	CSARAGLAYNEQFF	TGCAGTGCTAGAGCCGGGCTGGCTTACAATGAGCAGTTCTTC
-	TRBV12-1	few	TRBJ2-2	CASRIKAVDTGELFF	TGTGCCAGCAGAATCAAGGCGGTTGACACCGGGGAGCTGTTTTTT
-	TRBV20-1	-	TRBJ1-1	CSARDQTGYTEAFF	TGCAGTGCTAGAGATCAAACAGGGTACACTGAAGCTTTCTTT
-	TRBV10-3	few	TRBJ2-5	CAISELRPSGETQYF	TGTGCCATCAGTGAGCTCAGGCCGTCGGGGGAGACCCAGTACTTC
TRBD1	TRBV6-1	few	TRBJ2-1	CASSHPGGQGANEQFF	TGTGCCAGCAGTCACCCTGGGGGTCAGGGGGCCAATGAGCAGTTCTTC
TRBD1	TRBV7-3	few	TRBJ2-7	CASSLTGTEPYEQYF	TGTGCCAGCAGCTTAACCGGGACAGAGCCTTACGAGCAGTACTTC
-	TRBV7-9	-	TRBJ2-7	CASSSAPPSYEQYF	TGTGCCAGCAGCTCGGCCCCTCCATCCTACGAGCAGTACTTC
-	TRBV20-1	-	TRBJ2-7	CSAQPLRDRAALSYEQYF	TGCAGTGCACAGCCGCTTAGAGATCGGGCGGCGCTCTCCTACGAGCAGTACTTC